This T cell receptor (beta chain) was captured in a study of PD-1 blockade in mismatch repair-deficient tumors. This table comes from immunoSEQ multiplex PCR, and its TCRdb copy is limited to in-frame clones, with some not included. The table records approximately 50,000 clones, around four fifths of them present only once. This clone has only a few counts. CDR3 length: 14 amino acids. Germline V gene sequence: CDR1 LNHDA, CDR2 SQIVND (reference sequence). V was pared by 4 bases and J by 6 bases, with 9 bases of the junction left unmatched. PCR or immunohistochemistry showed mismatch repair deficiency in every enrolled patient. TCR sequencing covered a few patients who responded to pembrolizumab.

The sequenced sample was peripheral blood, obtained 4 weeks after starting pembrolizumab. V gene TRBV19 combines with J gene TRBJ2-7; 7 positions agree with TRBD2. The source is an adult with mismatch repair-deficient cancer. The CDR3 region has the DNA TGTGCCAGTAGTACCCAAGGGGAGGGGAGCGAGCAGTACTTC. It encodes CASSTQGEGSEQYF.